Each of the 7 T cell receptor beta chains below was sequenced from the same sample in a study of response to subunit inactivated influenza vaccine. TCRdb re-called the RT-PCR reads through MiXCR, storing one row per CDR3 protein. The table shows approximately 520,000 distinct CDR3 sequences, with around 25% occurring only once. This specimen was CD4+ T cells sorted from PBMCs, taken 5 days after vaccination. The receptors were sampled from a man in his fifties who received an inactivated influenza vaccine.

This clonotype showed up just a few times. V gene TRBV7-9 combines with J gene TRBJ2-7, with D unresolved. V lost 5 bases and J 5 bases, leaving 7 bases between the germline ends. Germline-derived CDR1 and CDR2 are SEHNR and FQNEAQ (reference sequence). The CDR3 contains 11 residues. The CDR3 sequence is CASSNQDEQYF. For the CDR3, the DNA is TGTGCCAGCAGCAACCAGGACGAGCAGTACTTC.

The chain employs TRBV12-3 or TRBV12-4 and TRBJ2-7, with D uncertain. Trimming left V 2 bases short and J 2 bases short, with 7 bases between. The CDR3 totals 13 residues. The CDR3 DNA sequence: TGTGCCAGCAGTTTATCTTATGCCTACGAGCAGTACTTC. Translation: CASSLSYAYEQYF.

This chain joins TRBV29-1 and TRBJ2-3, with TRBD1 identical over 9 bases. This CDR3 is built from 16 residues. V shed 2 bases and J 2 bases; nucleotides not matched to a gene: 8. Germline loops: CDR1 SQVTM, CDR2 ANQGSEA. The CDR3 DNA is TGCAGCGTTGAAAGACCCGGGACAGGGCACACAGATACGCAGTATTTT. Encoded protein: CSVERPGTGHTDTQYF.

In its sample, this clonotype was seen many times. The rearrangement uses TRBV7-9 and TRBJ2-1, with D unresolved. Germline CDR1 is SEHNR and CDR2 is FQNEAQ (reference sequence). CDR3 length: 16 residues. Trimming took 5 bases from V and 4 from J, leaving 18 bases between them. Here the CDR3 DNA reads TGTGCCAGCAGCCTTGTCGGCACTGGTCCATACAATGAGCAGTTCTTC. Translation gives CASSLVGTGPYNEQFF.

The chain links TRBV28 to TRBJ2-3; 10 bases are a match to TRBD2. Germline CDR1 reads MDHEN; CDR2 reads SYDVKM. Germline trimming cut 6 bases from V and 4 bases from J; bases unmatched to any gene: 7. This CDR3 contains 15 residues. The CDR3 spells CASRDFSGGPDTQYF. The CDR3 nucleotides read TGTGCCAGCAGGGATTTTAGCGGGGGGCCAGATACGCAGTATTTT.

The CDR3 DNA sequence: TGTGCCAGCAGCCAAGATGGGGTTAGGGATACGCAGTATTTT. Translation gives CASSQDGVRDTQYF. The V and J genes are TRBV14 and TRBJ2-3; the D is unclear. Germline V gene lookup returns CDR1 SGHDN and CDR2 FVKESK. Trimming pared 0 bases from V and 6 bases from J, leaving 10 bases between. CDR3 length equals 14 residues.

The rearrangement joins TRBV19 to TRBJ1-5; D is ambiguous. The CDR3 runs to 15 residues. Germline loops: CDR1 LNHDA, CDR2 SQIVND (reference sequence). V was shortened by 3 bases and J by 1 base, with 10 bases between the two germline ends. CDR3 loop: CASSMGSLSNQPQHF. The CDR3, as DNA: TGTGCCAGTAGTATGGGCAGCCTGAGCAATCAGCCCCAGCATTTT.